Below are 28 T cell receptor beta chains sequenced from a single sample in a study of a mutant IDH1 vaccine in newly diagnosed glioma. Time point reported: week 11, during vaccination. With topical imiquimod, each dose of the vaccine consisted of 300 ug of mutant IDH1 20-mer peptide. For these TCRs, the target antigens are not known. Sequencing was performed with immunoSEQ multiplex PCR; in TCRdb, only in-frame clones are kept and a portion is missing. The data contain tens of thousands of clones, about 88% of them singletons. The source material was PBMCs, sampled from a glioma patient whose treatment included an IDH1 peptide vaccine. These receptors came from a woman aged 50 to 65 with glioma.

This clone showed up just a few times. The CDR3 nucleotides read TGTGCCAGCAGCGTAGAAGGGGGCAACTATAATTCACCCCTCCACTTT. Translating gives CASSVEGGNYNSPLHF. The chain uses TRBV9 and TRBJ1-6; 7 bases match TRBD1. The CDR3 consists of 16 residues. The junction had 3 bases not matched to a gene; V was cut back by 0 bases and J by 3 bases. The V gene's germline CDR1 is SGDLS and CDR2 YYNGEE. The full variable domain, in which reference TRBV9 and TRBJ1-6 provide the parts outside the CDR3, is DSGVTQTPKHLITATGQRVTLRCSPRSGDLSVYWYQQSLDQGLQFLIQYYNGEERAKGNILERFSAQQFPDLHSELNLSSLELGDSALYFCASSVEGGNYNSPLHFGNGTRLTVT.

This chain uses TRBV7-2 with TRBJ2-5; D not certain. This CDR3 has 12 residues. CDR1 is SGHTA, CDR2 FQGNSA, per germline. V was shortened by 5 bases and J by 13 bases, with 17 bases between the two germline ends. As DNA, the CDR3 is TGTGCCAGCAGCACAACTTATGTCCCCCCGTACTTC. It specifies CASSTTYVPPYF.

The table lists this clone with a count of one. The chain links TRBV4-1 to TRBJ2-5; 10 bases are a match to TRBD2. Trimming at V came to 1 base and at J to 5 bases, leaving 7 bases not matched to a gene. The germline CDR1 and CDR2 sequences are MGHRA and YSYEKL. This CDR3 is 16 amino acids long. CDR3 nucleotide sequence: TGCGCCAGCAGCCAAGGACTAGCGGGTCTCGGGGAGACCCAGTACTTC. It encodes CASSQGLAGLGETQYF.

A single count supports this clone. The chain joins TRBV2 to TRBJ2-3; 8 bases map to TRBD2. CDR1 and CDR2 from the germline V gene are SNHLY and FYNNEI. This CDR3 has 13 residues. Trimming took 7 bases from V and 2 from J; bases not matched to a gene: 2. In DNA, the CDR3 is TGTGCCAGCAATAGCGGGGACACAGATACGCAGTATTTT. Protein sequence: CASNSGDTDTQYF.

The chain couples TRBV6-1 to TRBJ1-5; the D is unclear. V gave up 3 bases and J gave up 9 bases, with 12 bases separating them. CDR3 length: 13 residues. Germline V gene lookup returns CDR1 MNHNS and CDR2 SASEGT. The CDR3, as DNA: TGTGCCAGCAGTGAGGCGGGTAAAGGGCCCCAGCATTTT. Translating it yields CASSEAGKGPQHF.

In its sample, this clone was seen a few times. The chain carries TRBV28 and TRBJ1-2, with a tentative D call TRBD1 (6 bases). Germline values: CDR1 MDHEN, CDR2 SYDVKM. V lost 5 bases, J lost 3 bases, and 19 bases lay in between. There are 16 residues in the CDR3. The CDR3 DNA follows: TGTGCCAGCAGTATTGCAGGGGCAAGGGATTACTATGGCTACACCTTC. Protein: CASSIAGARDYYGYTF.

This clone was seen only once. For the CDR3, the DNA is TGTGCCAGCAGGAAACAGGGGGCTGCCACTGAAGCTTTCTTT. It encodes CASRKQGAATEAFF. V gene TRBV14 combines with J gene TRBJ1-1; 9 nucleotides match TRBD1. V shed 6 bases, J shed 4 bases, and the junction held 6 bases outside the gene matches. This CDR3 comprises 14 residues. Looked up from germline, CDR1 is SGHDN and CDR2 is FVKESK.

This chain joins TRBV15 and TRBJ1-6; a possible D gene is TRBD1 (5 bases). The germline V and J ends were trimmed by 0 bases and 7 bases, with 19 bases remaining between them. The CDR3 has 18 residues. Germline V gene data show CDR1 as LNHNV and CDR2 as YYDKDF (reference sequence). The CDR3 protein is CATSRESFGTASNSPLHF. The CDR3 DNA follows: TGTGCCACCAGCAGAGAATCTTTTGGGACGGCCTCGAATTCACCCCTCCACTTT.

The chain is built from TRBV11-3 and TRBJ1-6; D is unresolved. Germline V gene lookup returns CDR1 SGHNT and CDR2 YENEEA. Trimming removed 1 base at V and 7 bases at J, with 17 bases between. The CDR3 extends over 17 amino acids. The CDR3 DNA reads as TGTGCCAGCAGCTTAGCCGCGAGGGCAAGGTACAATTCACCCCTCCACTTT. Encoded protein: CASSLAARARYNSPLHF.

The rearrangement joins TRBV6-6 to TRBJ1-5; D unresolved. Trimming cost V 0 bases and J 2 bases, with 11 bases left between them. Germline CDR1 and CDR2: MNHNY and SVGAGI (reference sequence). The CDR3 runs 16 residues. The CDR3 is CASSYSFRDGNQPQHF. The CDR3 DNA sequence: TGTGCCAGCAGTTACTCGTTCCGAGACGGCAATCAGCCCCAGCATTTT.

The chain couples TRBV2 to TRBJ2-2; weak D call: TRBD2 (7 bases). The germline gives CDR1 SNHLY, CDR2 FYNNEI. The CDR3 totals 15 residues. Trimming left V 3 bases short and J 3 bases short, with 11 bases between. The CDR3 here is CASSDRGADTGELFF. As DNA, the CDR3 is TGTGCCAGCAGTGACCGGGGGGCGGACACCGGGGAGCTGTTTTTT.

This rearrangement joins TRBV2 to TRBJ1-5; D gene uncertain. The germline V gene encodes CDR1 SNHLY and CDR2 FYNNEI. The CDR3 is 14 residues long. V gave up 2 bases and J gave up 7 bases, with 12 bases separating them. This CDR3 is CASSEFYSIQPQHF. In DNA form, the CDR3 reads TGTGCCAGCAGTGAATTTTATTCGATCCAGCCCCAGCATTTT. The full variable domain, completed using reference TRBV2 and TRBJ1-5, is EPEVTQTPSHQVTQMGQEVILRCVPISNHLYFYWYRQILGQKVEFLVSFYNNEISEKSEIFDDQFSVERPDGSNFTLKIRSTKLEDSAMYFCASSEFYSIQPQHFGDGTRLSIL.

The rearrangement joins TRBV5-4 to TRBJ1-2, with TRBD1 identical over 9 bases. Germline CDR1 and CDR2: SGHNT and YYREEE (reference sequence). The V and J ends lost 3 bases and 4 bases, in that order; junction bases with no gene match: 4. The CDR3 has 14 residues. The CDR3 DNA sequence: TGTGCCAGCAGCTGGGGGGACAGGGCCTATGGCTACACCTTC. It is translated as CASSWGDRAYGYTF.

J is TRBJ2-7 and V is TRBV18, with D uncertain. The V gene's germline CDR1 is KGHSH and CDR2 LQKENI. The length of the CDR3 is 13 residues. V lost 4 bases and J lost 1, with 8 bases in between. CDR3 sequence (DNA): TGTGCCAGCTCACAAGAGGTATCCTACGAGCAGTACTTC. It codes for CASSQEVSYEQYF. Filled out from reference TRBV18 and TRBJ2-7, the complete variable domain reads NAGVMQNPRHLVRRRGQEARLRCSPMKGHSHVYWYRQLPEEGLKFMVYLQKENIIDESGMPKERFSAEFPKEGPSILRIQQVVRGDSAAYFCASSQEVSYEQYFGPGTRLTVT.

V usage is TRBV9 and J usage is TRBJ2-3; D ambiguous. The CDR3 has 15 residues. Germline V gene data show CDR1 as SGDLS and CDR2 as YYNGEE. With 4 bases removed from V and 2 bases from J, the gap between germline ends came to 14 bases. The CDR3 sequence: CASSLRASATDTQYF. In nucleotides, the CDR3 is TGTGCCAGCAGCCTCCGGGCCTCGGCCACAGATACGCAGTATTTT.

This clone was detected once. The chain joins TRBV19 to TRBJ2-1; tentative D call: TRBD1 (6 bases). CDR1 LNHDA and CDR2 SQIVND come from the germline V gene (reference sequence). This CDR3 is 17 amino acids long. Trimming removed 6 bases at V and 3 bases at J, with 21 bases between. CDR3 in amino acids: CASSKRYWGQNYNEQFF. The DNA of the CDR3 is TGTGCCAGTAGCAAGAGGTATTGGGGGCAGAACTACAATGAGCAGTTCTTC. The full variable domain, rest sourced from reference TRBV19 and TRBJ2-1, is DGGITQSPKYLFRKEGQNVTLSCEQNLNHDAMYWYRQDPGQGLRLIYYSQIVNDFQKGDIAEGYSVSREKKESFPLTVTSAQKNPTAFYLCASSKRYWGQNYNEQFFGPGTRLTVL.

V is TRBV27 and J is TRBJ2-5; no reliable D call. Germline lookup yields CDR1 MNHEY and CDR2 SMNVEV (reference sequence). The CDR3 has 16 residues. V lost 5 bases to trimming and J lost 2 bases, with 18 bases between them. CDR3 region: CASSLSSTPRQETQYF. CDR3 sequence (DNA): TGTGCCAGCAGTCTCTCATCTACTCCCCGACAAGAGACCCAGTACTTC.

V and J are TRBV6-1 and TRBJ1-2; D gene ambiguous. Trimming pared 3 bases from V and 0 bases from J, leaving 14 bases between. The CDR3 totals 16 residues. CDR1 MNHNS and CDR2 SASEGT come from the germline V gene. CDR3 sequence: CASSDGFWGSNYGYTF. The CDR3 bases are TGTGCCAGCAGTGATGGGTTCTGGGGTTCTAACTATGGCTACACCTTC.

The J gene is TRBJ1-1, the V gene TRBV5-5, with D possibly being TRBD1 (6 bases). V was shortened by 4 bases and J by 0 bases, with 13 bases between the two germline ends. The length of the CDR3 is 15 residues. Per germline, CDR1 SGHKS and CDR2 YYEKEE (reference sequence). The CDR3 loop is CASSGAGAMNTEAFF. The CDR3 DNA sequence: TGTGCCAGCAGCGGTGCGGGGGCCATGAACACTGAAGCTTTCTTT.

This sequence joins TRBV9 and TRBJ2-5; either TRBD1 or TRBD2 may fit D (6 bases each). The CDR3 sequence is 15 residues long. V was trimmed by 0 bases and J by 2 bases, leaving 11 bases between them. Germline V gives CDR1 SGDLS, CDR2 YYNGEE. CDR3 in amino acids: CASSVVTGAQETQYF. The CDR3 DNA follows: TGTGCCAGCAGCGTAGTAACGGGGGCACAAGAGACCCAGTACTTC.

The chain joins TRBV7-2 to TRBJ2-7; no definite D call. Trimming shortened V by 2 bases and J by 1 base, and 6 bases separated the two germline ends. Germline assignment: CDR1 SGHTA and CDR2 FQGNSA. The CDR3 runs to 13 residues. Here the CDR3 reads CASSLSGSYEQYF. The CDR3 region has the DNA TGTGCCAGCAGCTTATCAGGATCCTACGAGCAGTACTTC.

This chain joins TRBV5-1 and TRBJ2-5, with D possibly matching TRBD2 (5 bases). The germline gives CDR1 SGHRS, CDR2 YFSETQ. The CDR3 contains 14 residues. V lost 2 bases and J lost 1, with 9 bases in between. CDR3 protein: CASSFERVQETQYF. The CDR3 nucleotides read TGCGCCAGCAGCTTCGAGAGGGTCCAAGAGACCCAGTACTTC.

The V gene is TRBV27, the J gene TRBJ2-5, with a tentative D call TRBD2 (6 bases). This CDR3 is built from 14 residues. Trimming stripped 1 base from V and 7 bases from J, with 13 bases between. Germline loops: CDR1 MNHEY, CDR2 SMNVEV (reference sequence). The CDR3 DNA follows: TGTGCCAGCAGTTTATTCCAGGGCGGGACGACCCAGTACTTC. This translates into CASSLFQGGTTQYF.

The rearrangement joins TRBV2 to TRBJ1-6; no clear D. This CDR3 comprises 12 residues. CDR1 and CDR2 (germline): SNHLY, FYNNEI. Trimming left V 4 bases short and J 2 bases short, with 0 bases between. The CDR3 is CASSAYNSPLHF. The CDR3 nucleotides read TGTGCCAGCAGTGCCTATAATTCACCCCTCCACTTT.

The rearrangement joins TRBV19 to TRBJ2-5; 7 nucleotides line up with TRBD1. Losses at the gene ends were 5 bases for V and 1 base for J; bases not matched to a gene: 4. The CDR3 consists of 14 residues. Germline CDR1 and CDR2: LNHDA and SQIVND (reference sequence). CDR3 sequence: CASSPGQVQETQYF. The CDR3 DNA reads TGTGCCAGTAGTCCTGGACAGGTCCAAGAGACCCAGTACTTC. Full variable domain (outside the CDR3, taken from reference TRBV19 and TRBJ2-5): DGGITQSPKYLFRKEGQNVTLSCEQNLNHDAMYWYRQDPGQGLRLIYYSQIVNDFQKGDIAEGYSVSREKKESFPLTVTSAQKNPTAFYLCASSPGQVQETQYFGPGTRLLVL.

The chain is built from TRBV6-1 and TRBJ1-1, with D possibly being TRBD1 (5 bases). Trimming stripped 3 bases from V and 2 bases from J, with 10 bases between. The CDR3 runs 14 residues. Germline CDR1 is MNHNS and CDR2 is SASEGT. The DNA for the CDR3 is TGTGCCAGCAGTGATTATACAGGTAACACTGAAGCTTTCTTT. This sequence encodes CASSDYTGNTEAFF.

V usage is TRBV10-3 and J usage is TRBJ1-2; D gene uncertain. Trimming removed 3 bases at V and 5 bases at J, with 10 bases between. The germline CDR1 and CDR2 sequences are ENHRY and SYGVKD. The CDR3 is 13 amino acids. This CDR3 reads CAISEGSLYGYTF. CDR3 nucleotide sequence: TGTGCCATCAGTGAAGGCAGCCTTTATGGCTACACCTTC.

This chain links TRBV5-5 with TRBJ2-1, with 10 nucleotides matching TRBD1. The CDR3 is 16 amino acids. V was pared by 6 bases and J by 2 bases, with 8 bases of the junction left unmatched. Germline V gives CDR1 SGHKS, CDR2 YYEKEE (reference sequence). The CDR3 DNA reads TGTGCCAGCACCCTATTAGACAGGGGGCCCTACAATGAGCAGTTCTTC. Protein product: CASTLLDRGPYNEQFF.